The entry below describes one T cell receptor (beta chain). Assay: immunoSEQ multiplex PCR; the TCRdb copy retains only in-frame clones and omits some. The sample has 150,000 to 200,000 clones; 86% are singletons. These data come from a study of blood T cell repertoires in COVID-19. The V end lost 4 bases, the J end lost 2 bases, and 11 bases lay between the germline ends. From germline, CDR1 is SQVTM and CDR2 ANQGSEA. This CDR3 has 13 residues. Input material: PBMCs or T cells enriched from blood (not recorded which). This TCR came from a middle-aged woman in a cohort exposed to, infected with or recovered from COVID-19 (not recorded which). J is TRBJ1-2 and V is TRBV29-1, with TRBD1 as a possible D gene (5 bases). The CDR3 loop is CSVALRGNYGYTF. The CDR3 nucleotides are TGCAGCGTTGCCTTAAGGGGAAACTATGGCTACACCTTC. The full variable domain, with the rest looked up from reference TRBV29-1 and TRBJ1-2, is SAVISQKPSRDICQRGTSLTIQCQVDSQVTMMFWYRQQPGQSLTLIATANQGSEATYESGFVIDKFPISRPNLTFSTLTVSNMSPEDSSIYLCSVALRGNYGYTFGSGTRLTVV.